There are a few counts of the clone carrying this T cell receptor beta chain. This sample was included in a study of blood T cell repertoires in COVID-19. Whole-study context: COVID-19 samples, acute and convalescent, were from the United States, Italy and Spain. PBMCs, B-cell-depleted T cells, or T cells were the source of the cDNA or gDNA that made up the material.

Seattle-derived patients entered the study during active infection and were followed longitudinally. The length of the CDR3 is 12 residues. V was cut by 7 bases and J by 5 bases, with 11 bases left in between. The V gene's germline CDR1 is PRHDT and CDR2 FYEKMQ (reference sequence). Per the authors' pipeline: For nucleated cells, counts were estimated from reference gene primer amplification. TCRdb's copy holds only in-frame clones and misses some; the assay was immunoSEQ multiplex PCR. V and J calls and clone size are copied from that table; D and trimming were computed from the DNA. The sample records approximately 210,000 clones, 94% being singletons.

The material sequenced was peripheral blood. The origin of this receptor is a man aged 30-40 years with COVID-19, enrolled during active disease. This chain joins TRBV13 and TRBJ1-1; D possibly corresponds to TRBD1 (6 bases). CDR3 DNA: TGTGCCAGCAAGAGGGGGAGAACTGAAGCTTTCTTT. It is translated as CASKRGRTEAFF.